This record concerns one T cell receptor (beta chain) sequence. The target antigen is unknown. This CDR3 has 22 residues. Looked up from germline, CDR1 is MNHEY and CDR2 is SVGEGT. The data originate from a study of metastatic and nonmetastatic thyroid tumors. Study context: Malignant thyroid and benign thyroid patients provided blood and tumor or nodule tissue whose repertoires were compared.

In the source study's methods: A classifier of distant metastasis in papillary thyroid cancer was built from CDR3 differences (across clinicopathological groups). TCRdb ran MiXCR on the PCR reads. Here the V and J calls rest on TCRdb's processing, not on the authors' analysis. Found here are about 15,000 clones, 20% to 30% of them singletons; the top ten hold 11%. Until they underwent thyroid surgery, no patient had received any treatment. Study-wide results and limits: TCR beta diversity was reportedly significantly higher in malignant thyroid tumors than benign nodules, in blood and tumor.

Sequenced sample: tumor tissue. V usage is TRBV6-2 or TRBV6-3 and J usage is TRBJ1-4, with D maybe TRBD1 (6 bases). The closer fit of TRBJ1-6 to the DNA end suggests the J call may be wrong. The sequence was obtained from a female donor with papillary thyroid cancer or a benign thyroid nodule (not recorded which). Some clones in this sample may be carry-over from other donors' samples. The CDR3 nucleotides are TGTGCCATCTTATTTCTGGGTATGGTCAAGGACAGAGGCCGATACTATAATTCACCCCTCCACTTT. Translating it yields CAILFLGMVKDRGRYYNSPLHF.